The 9 T cell receptor beta chains given below trace back to one sample, sequenced in a study of vaccination effects on CD4 cells after COVID-19. These receptors' antigens are unknown. Viral peptide pool expansion of antigen-specific CD4+ T cells preceded sequencing in the ViraFEST assay. At the end of approximately 10 days of culture, CD4+ T cells were isolated. Vaccine recipients had no previous SARS-CoV-2 infection; their nucleocapsid antibodies were negative. Generated by immunoSEQ multiplex PCR, the TCRdb table keeps only in-frame clones and is missing some. Of tens of thousands of clones detected, roughly 70% appear once; the ten largest clones hold around 21%. Specimen: CD4+ T cells from PBMCs cultured with SARS-CoV-2 spike peptides, collected before COVID-19 vaccination. The receptors were sampled from a human donor who received a COVID-19 vaccine.

This clone turned up a few times. The chain links TRBV30 to TRBJ1-2; D perhaps matches TRBD1 (5 bases). The CDR3 is 12 residues long. The germline gives CDR1 GTSNPN, CDR2 SVGIG (reference sequence). V dropped 1 base and J dropped 11 bases, with 14 bases sitting between them. The CDR3 loop is CAWSAPPGGYTF. CDR3 sequence (DNA): TGTGCCTGGAGTGCCCCGCCGGGGGGATACACCTTC. Complete variable domain (other parts from reference TRBV30 and TRBJ1-2): SQTIHQWPATLVQPVGSPLSLECTVEGTSNPNLYWYRQAAGRGLQLLFYSVGIGQISSEVPQNLSASRPQDRQFILSSKKLLLSDSGFYLCAWSAPPGGYTFGSGTRLTVV.

The rearrangement joins TRBV4-1 to TRBJ2-5; 8 positions match TRBD1. V shed 0 bases and J 4 bases; nucleotides not matched to a gene: 7. The CDR3 sequence is 16 residues long. Germline loops: CDR1 MGHRA, CDR2 YSYEKL. As DNA, the CDR3 is TGCGCCAGCAGCCAAGACCGGACAGGGTCAATAGAGACCCAGTACTTC. Translation gives CASSQDRTGSIETQYF.

The rearrangement uses TRBV9 and TRBJ1-3, with 8 positions matching TRBD1. With 1 base clipped from V and 3 bases from J, the junction kept 6 bases outside the gene matches. The V gene's germline CDR1 is SGDLS and CDR2 YYNGEE. The CDR3 runs 16 residues. The CDR3 nucleotides are TGTGCCAGCAGCGTACAACCAGGGGGCGATGGAAACACCATATATTTT. Residues: CASSVQPGGDGNTIYF.

The rearrangement links TRBV6-2 or TRBV6-3 to TRBJ1-1; D uncertain. The V and J ends lost 2 bases and 4 bases respectively, with 11 bases between them. This CDR3 region has 14 residues. CDR1 is MNHEY, CDR2 SVGEGT, per germline. CDR3 sequence reads: CASSYGLGRTEAFF. The DNA of the CDR3 is TGTGCCAGCAGTTACGGGTTAGGGCGCACTGAAGCTTTCTTT.

This rearrangement joins TRBV14 to TRBJ1-2; D remains ambiguous. CDR3 length: 13 residues. From germline, CDR1 is SGHDN and CDR2 FVKESK. Trimming pared 0 bases from V and 5 bases from J, leaving 7 bases between. The CDR3 sequence: CASSQDVGYGYTF. CDR3 in DNA: TGTGCCAGCAGCCAAGATGTTGGGTATGGCTACACCTTC. Using reference TRBV14 and TRBJ1-2 for the parts outside the CDR3, the full variable domain is EAGVTQFPSHSVIEKGQTVTLRCDPISGHDNLYWYRRVMGKEIKFLLHFVKESKQDESGMPNNRFLAERTGGTYSTLKVQPAELEDSGVYFCASSQDVGYGYTFGSGTRLTVV.

The V call is TRBV6-5, the J call TRBJ2-6, with D possibly matching TRBD2 (6 bases). Germline V gives CDR1 MNHEY, CDR2 SVGAGI. V lost 8 bases and J 3 bases, leaving 14 bases between the germline ends. The CDR3 is 15 residues long. The chain's CDR3 is CASLGGDLGANVLTF. The CDR3 bases are TGTGCCAGCCTAGGAGGGGATCTTGGGGCCAACGTCCTGACTTTC.

The gene calls are TRBV9 and TRBJ2-5; the match to TRBD2 covers 8 bases. Per the germline V gene, CDR1 is SGDLS and CDR2 is YYNGEE. The CDR3 extends over 16 amino acids. The trim removed 0 bases at V and 5 bases at J, leaving 9 bases unmatched. Here the CDR3 reads CASSVESGRGGETQYF. The CDR3 bases are TGTGCCAGCAGCGTAGAGTCCGGGAGGGGCGGGGAGACCCAGTACTTC. Using reference TRBV9 and TRBJ2-5 for the parts outside the CDR3, the full variable domain is DSGVTQTPKHLITATGQRVTLRCSPRSGDLSVYWYQQSLDQGLQFLIQYYNGEERAKGNILERFSAQQFPDLHSELNLSSLELGDSALYFCASSVESGRGGETQYFGPGTRLLVL.

A few counts support this clone. This chain links TRBV19 with TRBJ1-5; D not resolved. This CDR3 has 17 amino acids. Trimming pared 3 bases from V and 7 bases from J, leaving 22 bases between. Per the germline V gene, CDR1 is LNHDA and CDR2 is SQIVND (reference sequence). The CDR3 DNA reads TGTGCCAGTAGTATTCTTGATTTGAGGGCCAAAGGGCAGCCCCAGCATTTT. Translating gives CASSILDLRAKGQPQHF.

The chain links TRBV30 to TRBJ2-7; a possible D gene is TRBD1 (6 bases). This CDR3 is built from 14 residues. Trimming removed 2 bases from V and 6 bases from J, with 17 bases in between. CDR1 and CDR2 (germline): GTSNPN, SVGIG (reference sequence). CDR3 nucleotides: TGTGCCTGGAGTAAGGGACACCCCAACGCCGAGCAGTACTTC. It codes for CAWSKGHPNAEQYF. Full variable domain (missing parts from reference TRBV30 and TRBJ2-7): SQTIHQWPATLVQPVGSPLSLECTVEGTSNPNLYWYRQAAGRGLQLLFYSVGIGQISSEVPQNLSASRPQDRQFILSSKKLLLSDSGFYLCAWSKGHPNAEQYFGPGTRLTVT.